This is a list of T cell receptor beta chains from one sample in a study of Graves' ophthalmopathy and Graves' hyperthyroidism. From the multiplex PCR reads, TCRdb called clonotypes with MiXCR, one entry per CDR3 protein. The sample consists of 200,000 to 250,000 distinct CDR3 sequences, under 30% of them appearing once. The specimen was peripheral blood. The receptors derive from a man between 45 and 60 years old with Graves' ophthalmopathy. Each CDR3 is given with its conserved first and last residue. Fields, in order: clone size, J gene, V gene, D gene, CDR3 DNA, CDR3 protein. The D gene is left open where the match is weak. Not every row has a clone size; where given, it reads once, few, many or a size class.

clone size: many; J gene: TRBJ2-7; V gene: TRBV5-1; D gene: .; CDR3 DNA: TGCGCCAGCGCGATTACAGGAGACTACGAGCAGTACTTC; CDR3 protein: CASAITGDYEQYF
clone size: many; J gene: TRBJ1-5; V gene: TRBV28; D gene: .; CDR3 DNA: TGTGCCAGCAGTTTATATTCGAGGGGCAATCAGCCCCAGCATTTT; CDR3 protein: CASSLYSRGNQPQHF
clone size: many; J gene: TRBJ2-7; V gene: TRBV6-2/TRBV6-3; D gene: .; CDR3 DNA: TGTGCCAGCAAGGCGGGATACTCCTACGAGCAGTACTTC; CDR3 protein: CASKAGYSYEQYF
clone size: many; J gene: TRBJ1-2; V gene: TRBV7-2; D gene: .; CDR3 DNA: TGTGCCAGCAGCTTAGCGCGGGGGACCTATGGCTACACCTTC; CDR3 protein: CASSLARGTYGYTF
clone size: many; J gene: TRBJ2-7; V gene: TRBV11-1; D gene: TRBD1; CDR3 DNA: TGTGCCAGCAGCTCTACAGGCTACAAGGGGGCCCCCTACGAGCAGTACTTC; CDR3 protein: CASSSTGYKGAPYEQYF
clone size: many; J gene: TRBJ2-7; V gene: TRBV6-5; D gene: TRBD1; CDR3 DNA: TGTGCCAGCAGTCACCGGGACAGCTACGAGCAGTACTTC; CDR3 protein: CASSHRDSYEQYF
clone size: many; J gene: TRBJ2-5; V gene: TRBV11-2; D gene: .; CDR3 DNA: TGTGCCAGCAGCTTACGCCCTACTCAAGAGACCCAGTACTTC; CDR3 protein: CASSLRPTQETQYF
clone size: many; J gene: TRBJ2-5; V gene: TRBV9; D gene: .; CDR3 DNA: TGTGCCAGCAGCGTAGCTTCCGGAGAGACCCAGTACTTC; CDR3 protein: CASSVASGETQYF
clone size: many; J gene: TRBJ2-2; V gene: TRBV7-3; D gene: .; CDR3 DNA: TGTGCCAGCAGCTTATTATACACCGGGGAGCTGTTTTTT; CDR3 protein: CASSLLYTGELFF
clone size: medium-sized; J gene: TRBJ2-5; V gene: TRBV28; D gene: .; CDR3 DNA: TGTGCCAGCAGTTTTCCCCTTCGAGAGACCCAGTACTTC; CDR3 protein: CASSFPLRETQYF
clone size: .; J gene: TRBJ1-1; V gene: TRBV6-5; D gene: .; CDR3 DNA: TGTGCCAGCGTCAGCGGTTGGGCTTTCTTT; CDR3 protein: CASVSGWAFF
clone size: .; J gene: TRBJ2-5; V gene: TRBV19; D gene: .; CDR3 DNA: TGTGCCAGTAGTACGCCCCAAAACAAAGAGACCCAGTACTTC; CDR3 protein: CASSTPQNKETQYF
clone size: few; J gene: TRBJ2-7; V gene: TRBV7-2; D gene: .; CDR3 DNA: TGTGCCAGCAGCTTAACCCAGGGATCCTACGAGCAGTACTTC; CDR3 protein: CASSLTQGSYEQYF
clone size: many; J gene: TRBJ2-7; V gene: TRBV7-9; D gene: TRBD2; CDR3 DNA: TGTGCCAGCAGCTTAGAGGCTAGCGGGAGATACGAGCAGTACTTC; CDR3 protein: CASSLEASGRYEQYF
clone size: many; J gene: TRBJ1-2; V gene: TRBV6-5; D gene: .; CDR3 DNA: TGTGCCAGCAGTTGGCGGGAGGGCTATGGCTACACCTTC; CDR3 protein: CASSWREGYGYTF
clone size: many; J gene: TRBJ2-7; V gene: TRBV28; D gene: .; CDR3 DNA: TGTGCCAGCCTCGAGGGGGGTTTCGGCGAGCAGTACTTC; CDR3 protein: CASLEGGFGEQYF
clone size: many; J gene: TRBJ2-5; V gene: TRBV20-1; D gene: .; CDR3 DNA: TGCAGTGCGGATTACGCAGAGACCCAGTACTTC; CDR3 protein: CSADYAETQYF
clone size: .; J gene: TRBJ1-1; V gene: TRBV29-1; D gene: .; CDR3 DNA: TGCAGCGTTGAAGAAGGGAACACTGAAGCTTTCTTT; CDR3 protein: CSVEEGNTEAFF
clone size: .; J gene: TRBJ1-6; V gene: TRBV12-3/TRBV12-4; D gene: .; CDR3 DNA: TGTGCCAGCAGTTTGGGGGGGATCGGATCACCCCTCCACTTT; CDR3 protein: CASSLGGIGSPLHF
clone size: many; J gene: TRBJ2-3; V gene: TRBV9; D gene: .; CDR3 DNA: TGTGCCAGCAGCACGACCGCCCGGTCCGCAGATACGCAGTATTTT; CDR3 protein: CASSTTARSADTQYF
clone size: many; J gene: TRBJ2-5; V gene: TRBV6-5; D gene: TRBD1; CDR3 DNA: TGTGCCAGCAATCCCACAGGGGGGAAATCAGAGACCCAGTACTTC; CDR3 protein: CASNPTGGKSETQYF